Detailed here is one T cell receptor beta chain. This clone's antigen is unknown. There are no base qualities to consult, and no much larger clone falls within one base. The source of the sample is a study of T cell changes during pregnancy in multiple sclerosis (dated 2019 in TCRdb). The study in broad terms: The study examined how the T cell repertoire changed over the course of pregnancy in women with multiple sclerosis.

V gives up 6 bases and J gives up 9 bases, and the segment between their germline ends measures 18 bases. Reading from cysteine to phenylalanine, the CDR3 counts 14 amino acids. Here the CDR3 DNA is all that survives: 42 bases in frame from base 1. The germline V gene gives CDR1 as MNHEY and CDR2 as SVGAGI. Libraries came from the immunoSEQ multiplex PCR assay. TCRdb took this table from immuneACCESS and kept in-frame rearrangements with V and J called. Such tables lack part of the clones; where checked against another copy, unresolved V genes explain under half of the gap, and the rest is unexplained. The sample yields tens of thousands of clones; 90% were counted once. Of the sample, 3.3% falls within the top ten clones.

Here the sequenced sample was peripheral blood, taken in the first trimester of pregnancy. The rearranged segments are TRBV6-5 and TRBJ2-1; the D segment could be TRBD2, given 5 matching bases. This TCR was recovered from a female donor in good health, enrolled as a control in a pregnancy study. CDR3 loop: CASRRTPVAGEQFF. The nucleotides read TGTGCCAGCAGACGGACCCCCGTGGCGGGTGAGCAGTTCTTC.